The 11 T cell receptor beta chains below were found in one sample sequenced in a study of metastatic and nonmetastatic thyroid tumors (TCRdb year 2020). The library was generated by PCR. Instrument on record: Illumina HiSeq 4000. In TCRdb, the public reads were trimmed at Q25 with fastp and aligned with MiXCR, with productive beta chains retained. Here the sample has tens of thousands of clones; around 15% occur a single time. Jointly, the top ten make up 4.7% of the sample. Before undergoing thyroid surgery, none of the patients had been given any kind of treatment. Sequenced sample: blood. The receptors stem from a female donor with papillary thyroid cancer or a benign thyroid nodule (not recorded which). Some clones in this sample may be carry-over from other donors' samples.

At least ten counts were recorded for this clone. The V and J genes are TRBV30 and TRBJ1-4; 11 nucleotides line up with TRBD1. Germline V gene data show CDR1 as GTSNPN and CDR2 as SVGIG (reference sequence). Germline trimming cut 0 bases from V and 8 bases from J; bases unmatched to any gene: 2. CDR3 length: 14 amino acids. For the CDR3, the DNA is TGTGCCTGGAGTGTACGGACAGGGGGCGAAAAACTGTTTTTT. It translates to CAWSVRTGGEKLFF.

At least ten counts were recorded for this clone. The gene calls are TRBV6-1 and TRBJ2-5, with D possibly being TRBD1 or TRBD2 (5 bases each). The CDR3 is 11 residues long. Germline values: CDR1 MNHNS, CDR2 SASEGT. Trimming cost V 5 bases and J 11 bases, with 12 bases left between them. Written as DNA, the CDR3 is TGTGCCAGCAGTTACGGCGAGGGGCAGTACTTC. Its translation is CASSYGEGQYF.

This clone was detected many times. This clone may be a read error of a much larger clone one base away. This rearrangement joins TRBV12-5 to TRBJ2-1; 11 nucleotides match TRBD2. The CDR3 spans 15 residues. Germline CDR1 LGHNT, CDR2 FRNRAP. The DNA for the CDR3 is TGTGCTAGTGGCCCTAGCGGGGGGCTGTACAATGAGCAGTCCTTC. It encodes CASGPSGGLYNEQSF.

This clone was seen ten or more times. The V call is TRBV2, the J call TRBJ2-1, with 8 bases lining up with TRBD2. CDR1 is SNHLY and CDR2 is FYNNEI in the germline V gene. V trimming: 6 bases; J trimming: 9 bases; junction bases outside the gene matches: 13. The CDR3 length is 15 residues. The chain's CDR3 is CASRAGLVDGAEQFF. CDR3 DNA: TGTGCCAGCAGAGCGGGACTAGTGGATGGGGCTGAGCAGTTCTTC. Drawing the rest from reference TRBV2 and TRBJ2-1, the complete variable domain is EPEVTQTPSHQVTQMGQEVILRCVPISNHLYFYWYRQILGQKVEFLVSFYNNEISEKSEIFDDQFSVERPDGSNFTLKIRSTKLEDSAMYFCASRAGLVDGAEQFFGPGTRLTVL.

This clone was observed many times. A single base separates this from a much larger clone, so it may be a read error. The gene calls are TRBV5-1 and TRBJ2-7, with 8 bases identical to TRBD2. V shed 4 bases, J shed 0 bases, and the junction held 3 bases outside the gene matches. CDR1 SGHRS and CDR2 YFSETQ come from the germline V gene. This CDR3 spans 14 amino acids. The CDR3: CASSPGGASYEQYF. For the CDR3, the DNA is TGCGCCAGCAGCCCGGGAGGGGCCTCCTACGAGCAGTACTTC.

This clone was detected a few times. The CDR3 nucleotides are TGCGCCAGCGGGGGCCAAACGAACACCGGGGAGCTGTTTTTT. Its translation is CASGGQTNTGELFF. The chain combines TRBV5-1 with TRBJ2-2, with D perhaps TRBD1 (6 bases). This CDR3 is 14 amino acids long. The germline V and J ends were trimmed by 7 bases and 0 bases, with 10 bases remaining between them. CDR1 is SGHRS, CDR2 YFSETQ, per germline.

Ten or more counts support this clone. V and J are TRBV18 and TRBJ1-5; the match to TRBD1 covers 9 bases. Germline CDR1 KGHSH, CDR2 LQKENI. V gave up 5 bases and J gave up 1 base; unmatched junction bases: 6. The CDR3 has 16 residues. The CDR3, as DNA: TGTGCCAGCTCAACAACAGGGGGCGCGAGCAATCAGCCCCAGCATTTT. Protein: CASSTTGGASNQPQHF.

In its sample, this clone is medium-sized. V is TRBV6-1 and J is TRBJ1-5; D is undetermined. This CDR3 contains 14 residues. Germline CDR1 MNHNS, CDR2 SASEGT. Trimming left V 0 bases short and J 7 bases short, with 10 bases between. CDR3 nucleotides: TGTGCCAGCAGTGAAGCGACGGGTATCCAGCCCCAGCATTTT. Protein: CASSEATGIQPQHF.

This clone was observed at least ten times. The CDR3 sequence is CASSTGQGALLEAQHF. CDR3 in DNA: TGTGCCAGCAGCACCGGACAGGGGGCCCTCCTTGAAGCCCAGCATTTT. The genes are TRBV9 and TRBJ1-5, with 11 positions matching TRBD1. CDR1 and CDR2 (germline): SGDLS, YYNGEE. The CDR3 consists of 16 residues. After removal of 4 bases from V and 11 bases from J, the junction contained 14 bases not matched to a gene. Variable domain in full (rest from reference TRBV9 and TRBJ1-5): DSGVTQTPKHLITATGQRVTLRCSPRSGDLSVYWYQQSLDQGLQFLIQYYNGEERAKGNILERFSAQQFPDLHSELNLSSLELGDSALYFCASSTGQGALLEAQHFGDGTRLSIL.

At least ten counts were recorded for this clone. The V gene is TRBV27, the J gene TRBJ2-5, with 7 bases that match TRBD2. After removal of 6 bases from V and 1 base from J, the junction contained 8 bases not matched to a gene. Germline V gene lookup returns CDR1 MNHEY and CDR2 SMNVEV (reference sequence). The CDR3 covers 15 residues. DNA for the CDR3: TGTGCCAGCAGATGGGGGGGAGCCTTCCAAGAGACCCAGTACTTC. Translating gives CASRWGGAFQETQYF.

This clone qualifies as medium-sized (0.01 to 0.1%). The J gene is TRBJ2-7, the V gene TRBV6-1, with TRBD2 matching over 8 bases. The length of the CDR3 is 17 residues. The junction had 15 bases not matched to a gene; V was cut back by 6 bases and J by 2 bases. CDR1 MNHNS and CDR2 SASEGT come from the germline V gene. The CDR3 loop is CASSPGGVTPSPYEQYF. CDR3 bases: TGTGCCAGCAGCCCGGGGGGGGTGACCCCGAGTCCCTACGAGCAGTACTTC.